Shown below are 21 T cell receptor beta chains from a single sample sequenced in a study of shared clonotypes between healthy human individuals. Repertoires were generated with immunoSEQ multiplex PCR, while TCRdb's copy carries only in-frame clones and drops some. Here the sample spans 2.3 million or so clones, 93% being singletons. The source material was naive CD4+ T cells from PBMCs. As to subset: CD45RA+ positively selected. These receptors came from a man aged 18 to 35 in good health. Some clones in this sample may be carry-over from other donors' samples.

A note on this clone: Other DNA variants within this sample encode the same CDR3. The chain is built from TRBV12-5 and TRBJ1-2; maybe TRBD1 (5 bases). This CDR3 spans 13 amino acids. CDR1 is LGHNT and CDR2 is FRNRAP in the germline V gene. V dropped 2 bases and J dropped 3 bases, with 7 bases sitting between them. The CDR3 DNA follows: TGTGCTAGTGGTTTGACAGGAGACTATGGCTACACCTTC. Translated: CASGLTGDYGYTF. Full variable domain (missing parts from reference TRBV12-5 and TRBJ1-2): DARVTQTPRHKVTEMGQEVTMRCQPILGHNTVFWYRQTMMQGLELLAYFRNRAPLDDSGMPKDRFSAEMPDATLATLKIQPSEPRDSAVYFCASGLTGDYGYTFGSGTRLTVV.

The J gene is TRBJ2-3, the V gene TRBV11-2; possibly TRBD1 or TRBD2 for D (6 bases each). V was shortened by 4 bases and J by 6 bases, with 26 bases between the two germline ends. CDR3 length: 18 residues. Germline assignment: CDR1 SGHAT and CDR2 FQNNGV. CDR3 nucleotides: TGTGCCAGCAGCTCGGGGGCCGCACGTCTCGGTTATACTGATACGCAGTATTTT. Amino acids: CASSSGAARLGYTDTQYF.

The V and J genes are TRBV29-1 and TRBJ2-3, with D possibly being TRBD2 (7 bases). V shed 5 bases and J shed 3 bases, with 21 bases lying between them. The germline V gene has CDR1 SQVTM and CDR2 ANQGSEA. This CDR3 has 16 residues. The CDR3 loop is CSVLGGGTPRTDTQYF. CDR3 DNA sequence: TGCAGCGTTCTAGGGGGGGGGACCCCACGGACAGATACGCAGTATTTT.

The chain couples TRBV7-8 to TRBJ2-1; a possible D gene is TRBD2 (5 bases). The germline V gene encodes CDR1 SGHVS and CDR2 FQNEAQ. V gave up 4 bases and J gave up 4 bases, with 17 bases separating them. This CDR3 has 16 residues. The CDR3 loop reads CASSSLQDRGYNEQFF. In DNA form, the CDR3 reads TGTGCCAGCAGCTCCCTCCAAGACCGGGGATACAATGAGCAGTTCTTC.

This sequence joins TRBV5-1 and TRBJ2-2, with D perhaps given as TRBD1 or TRBD2 (7 bases each). Germline CDR1 is SGHRS and CDR2 is YFSETQ. The length of the CDR3 is 16 residues. V was trimmed by 4 bases and J by 6 bases, leaving 19 bases between them. The CDR3 reads CASSPTAGGEPGELFF. For the CDR3, the DNA is TGCGCCAGCAGCCCCACTGCAGGGGGGGAACCCGGGGAGCTGTTTTTT.

This clone has more than one count but fewer than ten. The V gene is TRBV30, the J gene TRBJ1-1; 9 positions match TRBD1. J lost 5 bases, V lost 3 bases, and 7 bases had no gene match. The CDR3 consists of 14 residues. Germline V CDR1 and CDR2: GTSNPN, SVGIG (reference sequence). For the CDR3, the DNA is TGTGCCTGGAGCAAACAGACAGGGGGGACTGAAGCTTTCTTT. It yields the protein CAWSKQTGGTEAFF.

The J gene is TRBJ2-2, the V gene TRBV25-1; 12 positions agree with TRBD1. From germline, CDR1 is MGHDK and CDR2 SYGVNS. The CDR3 loop spans 16 amino acids. Trimming removed 2 bases from V and 4 bases from J; junction bases left unmatched: 2. In nucleotides, the CDR3 is TGTGCCAGCAGTGAACGGGACAGGGGGCGCACCGGGGAGCTGTTTTTT. Its translation is CASSERDRGRTGELFF.

The V and J genes are TRBV5-1 and TRBJ1-1; D is possibly TRBD1 (6 bases). This CDR3 spans 16 amino acids. V was cut by 2 bases and J by 1 base, with 15 bases left in between. Germline-derived CDR1 and CDR2 are SGHRS and YFSETQ. CDR3 DNA: TGCGCCAGCAGCTTAGGCCCAGGGGTCACGAACACTGAAGCTTTCTTT. It specifies CASSLGPGVTNTEAFF. The entire variable domain, with the rest obtained from reference TRBV5-1 and TRBJ1-1, is as follows: KAGVTQTPRYLIKTRGQQVTLSCSPISGHRSVSWYQQTPGQGLQFLFEYFSETQRNKGNFPGRFSGRQFSNSRSEMNVSTLELGDSALYLCASSLGPGVTNTEAFFGQGTRLTVV.

V usage is TRBV7-2 and J usage is TRBJ2-7; D is ambiguous. The CDR3 is made up of 13 amino acids. V was trimmed by 5 bases and J by 5 bases, leaving 13 bases between them. CDR1 SGHTA and CDR2 FQGNSA come from the germline V gene. CDR3 sequence: CASSDGVSHEQYF. DNA for the CDR3: TGTGCCAGCAGCGATGGGGTGTCACACGAGCAGTACTTC.

Worth noting for this clone: Other DNA sequences within the sample encode an identical CDR3. The gene calls are TRBV7-3 and TRBJ2-3; tentatively, D is TRBD1 or TRBD2 (6 bases each). Germline V gene lookup returns CDR1 SGHTA and CDR2 FQGTGA. This CDR3 region has 15 residues. Trimming took 5 bases from V and 3 from J, leaving 15 bases between them. CDR3: CASSPRGGRTDTQYF. The CDR3 DNA follows: TGTGCCAGCAGCCCCAGGGGAGGTCGGACAGATACGCAGTATTTT.

The CDR3 region is CAPGGEGSVYYNEQFF. The CDR3 region has the DNA TGTGCCCCAGGCGGCGAGGGGTCTGTCTACTACAATGAGCAGTTCTTC. The rearrangement uses TRBV28 and TRBJ2-1, with D possibly being TRBD1 or TRBD2 (5 bases each). This CDR3 is 16 amino acids long. The germline gives CDR1 MDHEN, CDR2 SYDVKM. The V gene lost 11 bases and the J gene lost 3 bases, with 23 bases spanning the gap.

This clone has only one observation. This chain uses TRBV18 with TRBJ2-7; 7 bases agree with TRBD1. The ends lost 3 bases at V and 2 bases at J; junction bases unmatched: 7. Looked up from germline, CDR1 is KGHSH and CDR2 is LQKENI. The CDR3 is made up of 15 amino acids. CDR3 protein: CASSPGTASAYEQYF. CDR3 DNA sequence: TGTGCCAGCTCACCCGGGACAGCCAGTGCCTACGAGCAGTACTTC.

This clone has only one observation. The chain couples TRBV6-6 to TRBJ2-7, with TRBD1 matching over 7 bases. This CDR3 contains 15 residues. Germline V gene data show CDR1 as MNHNY and CDR2 as SVGAGI (reference sequence). J lost 5 bases, V lost 7 bases, and 14 bases had no gene match. CDR3 protein: CASTDTGTVGHEQYF. DNA for the CDR3: TGTGCCAGCACCGATACCGGGACAGTCGGCCACGAGCAGTACTTC.

J is TRBJ2-2 and V is TRBV4-1; possibly TRBD2 for D (6 bases). Germline-derived CDR1 and CDR2 are MGHRA and YSYEKL. CDR3 size: 15 residues. The ends were cut back, 6 bases at V and 0 bases at J, with 11 bases in the middle. The CDR3 here is CASRLRDSNTGELFF. The CDR3 DNA is TGCGCCAGCAGGCTCCGGGACTCGAACACCGGGGAGCTGTTTTTT.

The rearrangement links TRBV4-1 to TRBJ2-5; perhaps TRBD2 as D (6 bases). V lost 7 bases and J lost 5, with 14 bases in between. The CDR3 runs 13 residues. CDR1 MGHRA and CDR2 YSYEKL come from the germline V gene. In nucleotides, the CDR3 is TGCGCCAGCACCCGTTCCCGGGGGGAGACCCAGTACTTC. Translated, it gives CASTRSRGETQYF.

The chain links TRBV7-2 to TRBJ2-2; 9 bases fit TRBD2. Germline V gene lookup returns CDR1 SGHTA and CDR2 FQGNSA. V shed 1 base, J shed 7 bases, and the junction held 10 bases outside the gene matches. This CDR3 is built from 17 residues. This CDR3 reads CASSLGTSGRWGGELFF. CDR3 DNA sequence: TGTGCCAGCAGCTTAGGAACCAGCGGGAGGTGGGGCGGGGAGCTGTTTTTT.

The chain combines TRBV7-2 with TRBJ1-1; maybe TRBD1 (6 bases). CDR1 SGHTA and CDR2 FQGNSA come from the germline V gene. V was shortened by 5 bases and J by 4 bases, with 17 bases between the two germline ends. This CDR3 is 15 amino acids long. CDR3 region: CASSQKNRVGTEAFF. CDR3 sequence (DNA): TGTGCCAGCAGCCAAAAGAACAGGGTCGGCACTGAAGCTTTCTTT.

In the case of this clone: This same CDR3 is encoded by further DNA sequences in the sample. The chain joins TRBV6-1 to TRBJ1-2; D unresolved. The length of the CDR3 is 12 residues. V shed 9 bases and J shed 0 bases, with 8 bases lying between them. Germline V gene lookup returns CDR1 MNHNS and CDR2 SASEGT. CDR3: CASSAANYGYTF. The CDR3 DNA is TGTGCCAGTTCGGCAGCTAACTATGGCTACACCTTC.

In its sample, this clone was seen a few times. V is TRBV29-1 and J is TRBJ2-7, with no clear D. CDR1 and CDR2 from the germline V gene are SQVTM and ANQGSEA. V was pared by 3 bases and J by 0 bases, with 6 bases between. The CDR3 runs 12 residues. Here the CDR3 DNA reads TGCAGCGTTGATAACAACTCCTACGAGCAGTACTTC. Its protein is CSVDNNSYEQYF.

The chain is built from TRBV25-1 and TRBJ2-2; D ambiguous. The germline V gene has CDR1 MGHDK and CDR2 SYGVNS. The CDR3 is 13 residues long. Trimming pared 5 bases from V and 1 base from J, leaving 5 bases between. The CDR3 loop is CASSIGNTGELFF. The CDR3 nucleotides read TGTGCCAGCAGTATCGGGAACACCGGGGAGCTGTTTTTT.

This chain joins TRBV28 and TRBJ1-2, with D tentatively TRBD1 (6 bases). The CDR3 consists of 11 residues. The germline V gene encodes CDR1 MDHEN and CDR2 SYDVKM. V lost 5 bases and J lost 8, with 9 bases in between. Here the CDR3 DNA reads TGTGCCAGCAGTACAGGGCCCGGCTACACCTTC. The encoded protein is CASSTGPGYTF.